This TCR beta chain emerged from a study of blood T cell repertoires in COVID-19. Sequencing used immunoSEQ multiplex PCR; TCRdb keeps in-frame clones, though not all of them. The sample shows under 200,000 clones, around 81% of them seen only once. This CDR3 has 15 residues. The ends were cut back, 0 bases at V and 0 bases at J, with 6 bases in the middle. CDR1 is SGDLS, CDR2 YYNGEE, per germline. Sequencing used peripheral blood. This chain joins TRBV9 and TRBJ2-2; D gene ambiguous. This receptor was identified in a human donor with acute or convalescent COVID-19. The donor label of this sample is uncertain. The CDR3 bases are TGTGCCAGCAGCGTAGACGGTGCGAACACCGGGGAGCTGTTTTTT. It translates to CASSVDGANTGELFF.